The next 26 T cell receptor beta chains were all read from a single sample in a study of blood T cell repertoires in COVID-19. Assay used: immunoSEQ multiplex PCR; TCRdb lists only in-frame clones, some missing. The table lists 490,000 or so clones, around 87% of them singletons. Sequenced sample: PBMCs or T cells enriched from blood (not recorded which). The receptors stem from a middle-aged woman who had recovered from COVID-19.

The CDR3 loop reads CASSLQVDRRRRGGELFF. The CDR3 nucleotides are TGTGCCAGCAGCTTACAGGTGGACCGAAGGAGGAGGGGCGGGGAGCTGTTTTTT. The V gene is TRBV11-2, the J gene TRBJ2-2, with D perhaps matching TRBD2 (6 bases). V lost 2 bases to trimming and J lost 7 bases, with 23 bases between them. Germline CDR1 is SGHAT and CDR2 is FQNNGV. The CDR3 runs to 18 residues.

This clone was detected only once. The V gene is TRBV19, the J gene TRBJ2-5, with a tentative D call TRBD2 (7 bases). Looked up from germline, CDR1 is LNHDA and CDR2 is SQIVND (reference sequence). The V and J ends lost 9 bases and 5 bases respectively, with 16 bases between them. This CDR3 region has 13 residues. The CDR3 nucleotides read TGTGCCAGCAGTGCGGGGGCGGGGGAGACCCAGTACTTC. This gives the protein CASSAGAGETQYF.

This rearrangement joins TRBV6-5 to TRBJ2-7; 8 nucleotides align to TRBD1. Germline values: CDR1 MNHEY, CDR2 SVGAGI. Losses at the gene ends were 6 bases for V and 2 bases for J; bases not matched to a gene: 6. The length of the CDR3 is 14 residues. CDR3 protein: CASSRDRITYEQYF. CDR3 DNA: TGTGCCAGCAGCCGGGACAGGATTACCTACGAGCAGTACTTC.

V usage is TRBV19 and J usage is TRBJ2-1, with D tentatively TRBD2 (6 bases). Germline V CDR1 and CDR2: LNHDA, SQIVND (reference sequence). The V end lost 3 bases, the J end lost 8 bases, and 8 bases lay between the germline ends. This CDR3 region has 12 residues. As DNA, the CDR3 is TGTGCCAGTAGTATGGGACTGTATGAGCAGTTCTTC. It encodes CASSMGLYEQFF.

V is TRBV5-6 and J is TRBJ2-1, with a possible D match to TRBD2 (6 bases). The V gene lost 0 bases and the J gene lost 0 bases, with 13 bases spanning the gap. In germline, CDR1 is SGHDT, CDR2 YYEEEE. This CDR3 is built from 17 residues. The CDR3 is CASSLAGAGLSYNEQFF. The CDR3 coding sequence is TGTGCCAGCAGCTTGGCGGGAGCGGGCCTCTCCTACAATGAGCAGTTCTTC.

The chain employs TRBV4-3 and TRBJ1-1; no clear D. CDR3 length: 15 residues. Germline V gene data show CDR1 as LGHNA and CDR2 as YSLEER. The germline V and J ends were trimmed by 4 bases and 5 bases, with 17 bases remaining between them. Here the CDR3 reads CASSLLGPRGTEAFF. CDR3 bases: TGCGCCAGCAGCCTCCTAGGACCCCGAGGGACTGAAGCTTTCTTT.

This rearrangement joins TRBV4-3 to TRBJ2-1; tentatively, D is TRBD2 (6 bases). CDR3 length: 17 amino acids. From germline, CDR1 is LGHNA and CDR2 YSLEER. V was shortened by 1 base and J by 7 bases, with 20 bases between the two germline ends. This CDR3 is CASSQVSPGVEGNEQFF. The CDR3 coding sequence is TGCGCCAGCAGCCAAGTAAGTCCGGGAGTTGAGGGAAATGAGCAGTTCTTC.

CDR3 DNA sequence: TGCGCCAGCAGCTTGGGCGGACAGGGGTTCGGTTCTGGCTACACCTTC. Translation: CASSLGGQGFGSGYTF. The V and J genes are TRBV5-1 and TRBJ1-2; 9 nucleotides agree with TRBD1. CDR1 and CDR2 from the germline V gene are SGHRS and YFSETQ. The CDR3 is made up of 16 amino acids. Trimming at V came to 0 bases and at J to 7 bases, leaving 10 bases not matched to a gene.

This clone was seen once. This chain links TRBV19 with TRBJ2-6, with D tentatively TRBD1 (5 bases). There are 16 residues in the CDR3. Deletions cut 4 bases from V and 6 bases from J, with 16 bases between. Germline-derived CDR1 and CDR2 are LNHDA and SQIVND (reference sequence). The CDR3 spells CASSSLGHQVANVLTF. In DNA, the CDR3 is TGTGCCAGTAGTAGTCTGGGGCACCAGGTGGCCAACGTCCTGACTTTC. Full variable domain (remainder filled in from reference TRBV19 and TRBJ2-6): DGGITQSPKYLFRKEGQNVTLSCEQNLNHDAMYWYRQDPGQGLRLIYYSQIVNDFQKGDIAEGYSVSREKKESFPLTVTSAQKNPTAFYLCASSSLGHQVANVLTFGAGSRLTVL.

The chain links TRBV9 to TRBJ1-1; perhaps TRBD1 as D (5 bases). Between the trimmed V and J ends, which lost 0 bases and 7 bases, there was a span of 13 bases. The germline CDR1 and CDR2 sequences are SGDLS and YYNGEE. The CDR3 length is 14 residues. CDR3 amino acids: CASSVATEDYEAFF. The CDR3 nucleotides read TGTGCCAGCAGCGTAGCGACAGAGGATTATGAAGCTTTCTTT.

The CDR3 DNA sequence: TGCGCCAGCAGCTTGAGCTACCTCTCTGGAAACACCATATATTTT. Amino acid sequence: CASSLSYLSGNTIYF. V is TRBV5-1 and J is TRBJ1-3; D is unresolved. Germline CDR1 reads SGHRS; CDR2 reads YFSETQ. The CDR3 spans 15 residues. Trimming shortened V by 1 base and J by 0 bases, and 8 bases separated the two germline ends. Complete variable domain (other parts from reference TRBV5-1 and TRBJ1-3): KAGVTQTPRYLIKTRGQQVTLSCSPISGHRSVSWYQQTPGQGLQFLFEYFSETQRNKGNFPGRFSGRQFSNSRSEMNVSTLELGDSALYLCASSLSYLSGNTIYFGEGSWLTVV.

This clone was found once. This chain joins TRBV18 and TRBJ1-3; D unclear. The CDR3 has 16 residues. V lost 0 bases and J lost 0, with 9 bases in between. The V gene's germline CDR1 is KGHSH and CDR2 LQKENI. The CDR3 here is CASSPPNPGSGNTIYF. The CDR3 region has the DNA TGTGCCAGCTCACCACCGAATCCGGGCTCTGGAAACACCATATATTTT.

The V gene is TRBV4-1, the J gene TRBJ1-2; TRBD1 agrees at 8 bases. From germline, CDR1 is MGHRA and CDR2 YSYEKL. This CDR3 is 16 amino acids long. The junction had 7 bases not matched to a gene; V was cut back by 0 bases and J by 4 bases. The CDR3 is CASSQDNRGNFYGYTF. The CDR3 nucleotides are TGCGCCAGCAGCCAAGATAACAGGGGGAATTTCTATGGCTACACCTTC.

V and J are TRBV2 and TRBJ1-4, with a weak D call TRBD1 (6 bases). V gave up 2 bases and J gave up 15 bases, with 19 bases separating them. Looked up from germline, CDR1 is SNHLY and CDR2 is FYNNEI. The CDR3 covers 14 residues. The CDR3 nucleotides read TGTGCCAGCAGTGAACGTGACAGGCCCCCAAGGGTGTTTTTT. Translating it yields CASSERDRPPRVFF.

The chain combines TRBV4-3 with TRBJ2-2; 8 bases agree with TRBD1. This CDR3 comprises 16 residues. CDR1 and CDR2 (germline): LGHNA, YSLEER. The V gene end was trimmed by 1 base and the J gene end by 3 bases; junction bases not matched to a gene: 4. CDR3 residues: CASSQGTGRYTGELFF. In DNA, the CDR3 is TGCGCCAGCAGCCAAGGGACAGGGAGGTACACCGGGGAGCTGTTTTTT.

The V and J genes are TRBV19 and TRBJ1-2, with 7 positions matching TRBD1. The J segment lost 2 bases and the V segment lost 10 bases, leaving 4 bases of the junction unmatched. Germline CDR1 reads LNHDA; CDR2 reads SQIVND (reference sequence). The CDR3 sequence is 12 residues long. DNA of the CDR3: TGTGCCATACACAGGGGAAACTATGGCTACACCTTC. Residues: CAIHRGNYGYTF.

This chain links TRBV10-3 with TRBJ2-1; no clear D gene. From germline, CDR1 is ENHRY and CDR2 SYGVKD. The CDR3 spans 16 residues. The V end lost 0 bases, the J end lost 0 bases, and 9 bases lay between the germline ends. CDR3 loop: CAISESWSSSYNEQFF. The CDR3 nucleotides read TGTGCCATCAGTGAGTCTTGGTCGAGCTCCTACAATGAGCAGTTCTTC.

V gene TRBV25-1 combines with J gene TRBJ2-7, with 7 positions matching TRBD1. This CDR3 comprises 15 residues. Germline V gene lookup returns CDR1 MGHDK and CDR2 SYGVNS. The V and J ends lost 3 bases and 5 bases, in that order; junction bases with no gene match: 10. CDR3 sequence: CASSDSRQGINEQYF. The CDR3 DNA reads as TGTGCCAGCAGTGATTCCCGACAGGGCATCAACGAGCAGTACTTC.

The V call is TRBV29-1, the J call TRBJ2-7; 9 nucleotides agree with TRBD1. Germline CDR1 SQVTM, CDR2 ANQGSEA. The CDR3 extends over 14 amino acids. V dropped 2 bases and J dropped 5; count of bases not matched to a gene: 7. The CDR3 nucleotides read TGCAGCGTTGAAAGGGGACAGGGTGTAAACGAGCAGTACTTC. It codes for CSVERGQGVNEQYF.

The table lists this clone with a count of one. V usage is TRBV3-1 (or the pseudogene TRBV3-2) and J usage is TRBJ2-1; 12 nucleotides line up with TRBD2. V gave up 1 base and J gave up 12 bases; unmatched junction bases: 7. The CDR3 is 15 amino acids. CDR1 is LGHDT and CDR2 is YNNKEL in the germline V gene (reference sequence). The CDR3 protein is CASSQGRLAGVGQFF. For the CDR3, the DNA is TGTGCCAGCAGCCAAGGTCGACTAGCGGGAGTAGGGCAGTTCTTC.

The V gene is TRBV14, the J gene TRBJ1-2; D not resolved. The germline V and J ends were trimmed by 1 base and 0 bases, with 9 bases remaining between them. The germline CDR1 and CDR2 sequences are SGHDN and FVKESK. This CDR3 contains 15 residues. The CDR3 region is CASSQVGLANYGYTF. DNA of the CDR3: TGTGCCAGCAGCCAAGTCGGGTTAGCTAACTATGGCTACACCTTC. The full variable domain, rest sourced from reference TRBV14 and TRBJ1-2, is EAGVTQFPSHSVIEKGQTVTLRCDPISGHDNLYWYRRVMGKEIKFLLHFVKESKQDESGMPNNRFLAERTGGTYSTLKVQPAELEDSGVYFCASSQVGLANYGYTFGSGTRLTVV.

This rearrangement joins TRBV7-2 to TRBJ2-1, with D perhaps matching TRBD1 (6 bases). The V and J ends lost 5 bases and 4 bases respectively, with 18 bases between them. Germline V lookup: CDR1 SGHTA, CDR2 FQGNSA. CDR3 size: 16 residues. The DNA of the CDR3 is TGTGCCAGCAGCACAGGACAGTTATCGGCTTACAATGAGCAGTTCTTC. This gives the protein CASSTGQLSAYNEQFF.

The rearrangement links TRBV15 to TRBJ1-3, with 9 positions matching TRBD1. The ends lost 8 bases at V and 0 bases at J; junction bases unmatched: 2. CDR3 length: 14 amino acids. Germline lookup yields CDR1 LNHNV and CDR2 YYDKDF (reference sequence). This CDR3 is CATGDRVSGNTIYF. The CDR3 DNA reads TGTGCCACCGGGGACAGGGTCTCTGGAAACACCATATATTTT.

The chain uses TRBV7-9 and TRBJ1-2; TRBD1 aligns across 7 bases. CDR1 and CDR2 from the germline V gene are SEHNR and FQNEAQ (reference sequence). The CDR3 totals 13 residues. The V gene end was trimmed by 5 bases and the J gene end by 6 bases; junction bases not matched to a gene: 6. CDR3 sequence: CASSQSGTDGYTF. The DNA for the CDR3 is TGTGCCAGCAGCCAATCCGGGACAGATGGCTACACCTTC. Complete variable domain (other parts from reference TRBV7-9 and TRBJ1-2): DTGVSQNPRHKITKRGQNVTFRCDPISEHNRLYWYRQTLGQGPEFLTYFQNEAQLEKSRLLSDRFSAERPKGSFSTLEIQRTEQGDSAMYLCASSQSGTDGYTFGSGTRLTVV.

The gene calls are TRBV7-2 and TRBJ1-4; D might be TRBD1 (6 bases). CDR1 is SGHTA, CDR2 FQGNSA, per germline. CDR3 length: 14 amino acids. Trimming pared 5 bases from V and 8 bases from J, leaving 15 bases between. CDR3 bases: TGTGCCAGCAGCCCTCGGACAGTTCGGGAAAAACTGTTTTTT. Protein: CASSPRTVREKLFF.

This sequence joins TRBV29-1 and TRBJ2-5; D is ambiguous. The CDR3 consists of 11 residues. Trimming stripped 3 bases from V and 2 bases from J, with 4 bases between. The V gene's germline CDR1 is SQVTM and CDR2 ANQGSEA. CDR3 DNA sequence: TGCAGCGTTGATCGGCAAGAGACCCAGTACTTC. This codes for CSVDRQETQYF. Supplemented by reference TRBV29-1 and TRBJ2-5, the full variable domain reads SAVISQKPSRDICQRGTSLTIQCQVDSQVTMMFWYRQQPGQSLTLIATANQGSEATYESGFVIDKFPISRPNLTFSTLTVSNMSPEDSSIYLCSVDRQETQYFGPGTRLLVL.